Shown below are 9 T cell receptor beta chains from a single sample sequenced in a study of cytomegalovirus exposure and HLA in healthy donors. PCR amplification relied on 60 Vbeta primers (plus 13 Jbeta primers). Sequencing used immunoSEQ multiplex PCR; TCRdb keeps in-frame clones, though not all of them. The sample has 130,000 to 150,000 clones; around 79% are singletons. Sequencing was performed on PBMCs. The receptors originated from a woman between 40 and 55 years old in good health and CMV-seropositive.

V gene TRBV9 combines with J gene TRBJ2-7, with D perhaps matching TRBD1 (6 bases). Deletions cut 0 bases from V and 4 bases from J, with 14 bases between. This CDR3 comprises 15 residues. Per germline, CDR1 SGDLS and CDR2 YYNGEE. The CDR3 DNA reads as TGTGCCAGCAGCGTAGAATTGGGCCAGGGGTACGAGCAGTACTTC. Amino acids: CASSVELGQGYEQYF.

This chain uses TRBV2 with TRBJ1-2, with 7 nucleotides matching TRBD1. From germline, CDR1 is SNHLY and CDR2 FYNNEI. The CDR3 contains 15 residues. Trimming cost V 2 bases and J 2 bases; bases outside gene matches: 5. CDR3 bases: TGTGCCAGCAGTGAAAGGGGGGACAGAAACTATGGCTACACCTTC. Translating gives CASSERGDRNYGYTF. Complete variable domain (other parts from reference TRBV2 and TRBJ1-2): EPEVTQTPSHQVTQMGQEVILRCVPISNHLYFYWYRQILGQKVEFLVSFYNNEISEKSEIFDDQFSVERPDGSNFTLKIRSTKLEDSAMYFCASSERGDRNYGYTFGSGTRLTVV.

V usage is TRBV7-6 and J usage is TRBJ2-2, with 10 bases fitting TRBD2. The CDR3 covers 16 residues. With 3 bases clipped from V and 7 bases from J, the junction kept 8 bases outside the gene matches. Germline assignment: CDR1 SGHVS and CDR2 FNYEAQ. CDR3 DNA: TGTGCCAGCAGCTTCCCAGCGGGGGGGCCTGGCGGGGAGCTGTTTTTT. This encodes CASSFPAGGPGGELFF.

The chain joins TRBV6-4 to TRBJ1-6, with D maybe TRBD1 (5 bases). Trimming removed 6 bases at V and 7 bases at J, with 19 bases between. There are 16 residues in the CDR3. Germline-derived CDR1 and CDR2 are MRHNA and SNTAGT. CDR3 sequence: CASSPRPTAQNSPLHF. The CDR3 DNA follows: TGTGCCAGCAGCCCTAGGCCGACAGCCCAGAATTCACCCCTCCACTTT.

The chain joins TRBV7-6 to TRBJ1-6; 7 bases line up with TRBD1. CDR1 is SGHVS, CDR2 FNYEAQ, per germline. CDR3 length: 14 residues. The J segment lost 10 bases and the V segment lost 5 bases, leaving 8 bases of the junction unmatched. CDR3 nucleotides: TGTGCCAGCAGCCTTCAGGGGGGTAGCTCACCCCTCCACTTT. This gives the protein CASSLQGGSSPLHF. Full variable domain (rest looked up from reference TRBV7-6 and TRBJ1-6): GAGVSQSPRYKVTKRGQDVALRCDPISGHVSLYWYRQALGQGPEFLTYFNYEAQQDKSGLPNDRFSAERPEGSISTLTIQRTEQRDSAMYRCASSLQGGSSPLHFGNGTRLTVT.

This sequence joins TRBV19 and TRBJ1-2; tentatively, D is TRBD1 (6 bases). This CDR3 comprises 14 residues. Germline V gene data show CDR1 as LNHDA and CDR2 as SQIVND (reference sequence). Trimming took 4 bases from V and 8 from J, leaving 17 bases between them. CDR3 loop: CASSTTQGLGGYTF. In DNA form, the CDR3 reads TGTGCCAGTAGTACGACACAGGGTTTAGGCGGCTACACCTTC.

The V and J genes are TRBV6-1 and TRBJ2-7, with 8 bases matching TRBD1. This CDR3 comprises 12 residues. Unmatched junction bases numbered 5, after V lost 7 bases and J lost 6 bases. Per germline, CDR1 MNHNS and CDR2 SASEGT. This chain's CDR3 is CASTQGTGEQYF. The CDR3 DNA reads TGTGCCAGCACCCAGGGGACAGGCGAGCAGTACTTC.

This chain joins TRBV7-9 and TRBJ2-1; 11 bases are shared with TRBD2. The junction had 9 bases not matched to a gene; V was cut back by 4 bases and J by 7 bases. The germline CDR1 and CDR2 sequences are SEHNR and FQNEAQ (reference sequence). The CDR3 is made up of 16 amino acids. CDR3 DNA: TGTGCCAGCAGCTCCAATAGCGGGGGGGGCGGGAATGAGCAGTTCTTC. Translating it yields CASSSNSGGGGNEQFF.

The J gene is TRBJ2-5, the V gene TRBV4-1; 9 bases line up with TRBD1. This CDR3 contains 16 residues. Per the germline V gene, CDR1 is MGHRA and CDR2 is YSYEKL. Trimming at V came to 4 bases and at J to 1 base, leaving 7 bases not matched to a gene. The CDR3 loop reads CASSRLPGQGQETQYF. The CDR3 DNA follows: TGCGCCAGCAGCCGACTCCCGGGACAGGGCCAAGAGACCCAGTACTTC.